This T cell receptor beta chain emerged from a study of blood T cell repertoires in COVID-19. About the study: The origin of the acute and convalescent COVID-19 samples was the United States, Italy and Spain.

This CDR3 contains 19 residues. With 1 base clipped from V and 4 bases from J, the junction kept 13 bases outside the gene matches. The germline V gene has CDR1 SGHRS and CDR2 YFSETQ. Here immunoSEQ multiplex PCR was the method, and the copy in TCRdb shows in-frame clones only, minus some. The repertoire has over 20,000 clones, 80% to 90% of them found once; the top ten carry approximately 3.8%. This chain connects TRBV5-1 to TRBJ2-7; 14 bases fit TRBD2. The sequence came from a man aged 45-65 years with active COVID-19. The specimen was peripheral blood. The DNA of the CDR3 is TGCGCCAGCAGCTTGCCCGGCCGGACTAGCGGGGGGCGACCTTACGAGCAGTACTTC. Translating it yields CASSLPGRTSGGRPYEQYF.